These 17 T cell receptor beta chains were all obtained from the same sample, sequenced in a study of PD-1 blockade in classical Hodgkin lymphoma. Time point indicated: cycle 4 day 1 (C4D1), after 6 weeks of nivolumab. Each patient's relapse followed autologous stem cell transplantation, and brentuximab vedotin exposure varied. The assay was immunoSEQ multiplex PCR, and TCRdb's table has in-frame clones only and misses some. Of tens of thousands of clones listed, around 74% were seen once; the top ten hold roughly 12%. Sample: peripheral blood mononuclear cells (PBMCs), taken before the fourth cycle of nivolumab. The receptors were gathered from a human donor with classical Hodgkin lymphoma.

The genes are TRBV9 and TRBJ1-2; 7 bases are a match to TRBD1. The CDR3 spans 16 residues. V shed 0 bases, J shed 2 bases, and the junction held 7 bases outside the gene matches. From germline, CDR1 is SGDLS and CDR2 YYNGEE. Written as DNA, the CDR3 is TGTGCCAGCAGCGTAGAAGCCAGGGGGGCGAACTATGGCTACACCTTC. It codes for CASSVEARGANYGYTF.

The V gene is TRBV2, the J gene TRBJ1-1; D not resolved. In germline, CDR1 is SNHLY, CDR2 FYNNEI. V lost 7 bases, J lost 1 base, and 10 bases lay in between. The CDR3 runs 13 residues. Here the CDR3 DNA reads TGTGCCAGCATTTTGCAGCCGAACACTGAAGCTTTCTTT. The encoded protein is CASILQPNTEAFF.

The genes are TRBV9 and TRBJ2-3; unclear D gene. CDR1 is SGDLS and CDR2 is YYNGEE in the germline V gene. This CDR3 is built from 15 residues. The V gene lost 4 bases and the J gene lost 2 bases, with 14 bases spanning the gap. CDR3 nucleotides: TGTGCCAGCAGCCCGGGCCCGTCCCCCACAGATACGCAGTATTTT. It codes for CASSPGPSPTDTQYF.

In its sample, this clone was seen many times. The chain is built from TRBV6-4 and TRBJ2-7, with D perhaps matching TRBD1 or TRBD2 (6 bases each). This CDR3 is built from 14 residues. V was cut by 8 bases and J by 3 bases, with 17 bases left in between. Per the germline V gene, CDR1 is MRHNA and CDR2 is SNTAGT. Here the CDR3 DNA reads TGTGCCAGCCTACGGGGGAACAGGGACTACGAGCAGTACTTC. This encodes CASLRGNRDYEQYF.

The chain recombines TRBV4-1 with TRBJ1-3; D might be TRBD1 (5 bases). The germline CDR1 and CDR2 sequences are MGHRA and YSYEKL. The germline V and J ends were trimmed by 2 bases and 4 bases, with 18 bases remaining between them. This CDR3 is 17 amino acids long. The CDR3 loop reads CASSQLGPRMRGNTIYF. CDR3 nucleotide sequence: TGCGCCAGCAGCCAACTGGGGCCCCGAATGCGGGGAAACACCATATATTTT.

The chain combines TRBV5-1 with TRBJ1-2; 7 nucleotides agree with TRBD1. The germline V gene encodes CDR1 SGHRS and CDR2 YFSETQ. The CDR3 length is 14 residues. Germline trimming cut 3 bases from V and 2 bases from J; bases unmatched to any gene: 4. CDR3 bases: TGCGCCAGCAGCTGGGGGACAGAGAACTATGGCTACACCTTC. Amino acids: CASSWGTENYGYTF.

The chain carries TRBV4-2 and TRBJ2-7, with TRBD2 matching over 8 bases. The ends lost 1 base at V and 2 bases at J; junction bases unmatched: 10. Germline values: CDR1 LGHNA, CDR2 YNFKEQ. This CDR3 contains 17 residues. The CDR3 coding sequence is TGTGCCAGCAGCCAAGCAGCTCGGGGGGGACCCCCCTACGAGCAGTACTTC. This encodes CASSQAARGGPPYEQYF.

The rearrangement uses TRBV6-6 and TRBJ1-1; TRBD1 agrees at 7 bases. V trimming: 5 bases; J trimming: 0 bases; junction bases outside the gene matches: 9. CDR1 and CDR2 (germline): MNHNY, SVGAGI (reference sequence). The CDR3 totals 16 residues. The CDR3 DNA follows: TGTGCCAGCAGTCACCAGCGGACAGGATTGAACACTGAAGCTTTCTTT. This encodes CASSHQRTGLNTEAFF.

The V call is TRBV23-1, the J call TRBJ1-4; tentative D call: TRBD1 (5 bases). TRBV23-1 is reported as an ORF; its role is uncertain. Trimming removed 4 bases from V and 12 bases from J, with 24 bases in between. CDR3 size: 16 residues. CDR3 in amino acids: CASSPRWTAGERELFF. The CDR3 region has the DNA TGCGCCAGCAGTCCCCGATGGACGGCGGGGGAGAGGGAACTGTTTTTT.

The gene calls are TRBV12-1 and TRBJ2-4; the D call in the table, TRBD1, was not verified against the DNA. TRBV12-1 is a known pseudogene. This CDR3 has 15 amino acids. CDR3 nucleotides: TGTGCCAGCAGCTCGGGACAGGGGGCTGCGAACATTCAGTACTTC. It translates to CASSSGQGAANIQYF.

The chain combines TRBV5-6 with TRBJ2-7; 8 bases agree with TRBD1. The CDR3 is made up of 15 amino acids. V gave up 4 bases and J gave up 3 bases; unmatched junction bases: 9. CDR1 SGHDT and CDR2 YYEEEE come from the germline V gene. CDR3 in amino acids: CASSPDREVGYEQYF. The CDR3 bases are TGTGCCAGCAGCCCGGACAGGGAGGTGGGCTACGAGCAGTACTTC. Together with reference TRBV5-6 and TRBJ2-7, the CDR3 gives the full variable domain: DAGVTQSPTHLIKTRGQQVTLRCSPKSGHDTVSWYQQALGQGPQFIFQYYEEEERQRGNFPDRFSGHQFPNYSSELNVNALLLGDSALYLCASSPDREVGYEQYFGPGTRLTVT.

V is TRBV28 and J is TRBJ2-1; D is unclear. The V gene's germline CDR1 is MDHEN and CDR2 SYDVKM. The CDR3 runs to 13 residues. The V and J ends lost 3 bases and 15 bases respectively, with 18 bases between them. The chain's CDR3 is CASSFGRPASRFF. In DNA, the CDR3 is TGTGCCAGCAGTTTTGGTCGTCCGGCCAGTCGGTTCTTC.

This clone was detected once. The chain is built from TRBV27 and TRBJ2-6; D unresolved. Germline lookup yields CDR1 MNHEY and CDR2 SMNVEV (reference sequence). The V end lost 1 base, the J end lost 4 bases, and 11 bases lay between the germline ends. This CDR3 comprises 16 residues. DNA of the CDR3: TGTGCCAGCAGTTTATTTTTAGAAGCGGGGGCCAACGTCCTGACTTTC. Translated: CASSLFLEAGANVLTF.

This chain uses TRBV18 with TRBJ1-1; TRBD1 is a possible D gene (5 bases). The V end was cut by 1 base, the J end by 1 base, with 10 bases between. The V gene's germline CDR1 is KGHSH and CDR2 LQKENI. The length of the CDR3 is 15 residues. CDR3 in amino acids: CASSPQGGGNTEAFF. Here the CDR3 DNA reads TGTGCCAGCTCACCACAGGGCGGGGGGAACACTGAAGCTTTCTTT.

The CDR3 here is CASSYSEGAYEQYF. The CDR3 DNA follows: TGTGCCAGCAGTTACTCAGAGGGGGCCTACGAGCAGTACTTC. The V call is TRBV6-5, the J call TRBJ2-5, with D tentatively TRBD1 (6 bases). The closer fit of TRBJ2-7 to the DNA end suggests the J call may be wrong. The CDR3 runs to 14 residues. The germline gives CDR1 MNHEY, CDR2 SVGAGI.

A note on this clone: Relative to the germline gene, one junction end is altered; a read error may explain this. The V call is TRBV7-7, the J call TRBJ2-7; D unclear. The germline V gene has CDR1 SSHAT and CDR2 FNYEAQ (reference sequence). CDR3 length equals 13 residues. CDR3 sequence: CASSLDRSYEQYF. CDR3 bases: TGTGCTAGCAGCTTAGACCGTTCCTACGAGCAGTACTTC.

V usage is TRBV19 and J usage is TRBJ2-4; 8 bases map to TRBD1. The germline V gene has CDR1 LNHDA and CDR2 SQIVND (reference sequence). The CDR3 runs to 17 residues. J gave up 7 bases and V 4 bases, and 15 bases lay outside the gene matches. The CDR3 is CASSKFHGAGGGNIQYF. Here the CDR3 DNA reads TGTGCCAGTAGTAAATTCCACGGGGCAGGGGGCGGGAACATTCAGTACTTC.